Listed below are T cell receptor beta chains from one sample, sequenced in a study of cytomegalovirus exposure and HLA in healthy donors. This table comes from immunoSEQ multiplex PCR, and its TCRdb copy is limited to in-frame clones, with some not included. This sample has 80,000 to 95,000 clones; approximately 70% occur once, and the top ten carry more than 13%. Sequencing was carried out using PBMCs. Receptors originate from a woman between 50 and 59 years old in good health and CMV-seropositive. The CDR3 runs from the conserved cysteine through the conserved F or W. The D gene is left open where the match is weak. Expanded clones get a size class; other rows say once, few or many, or leave the size out.

J	V	D	size	length	CDR3	DNA
TRBJ2-1	TRBV28	TRBD1	.	15	CASSLPRTGDNEQFF	TGTGCCAGCAGTTTACCCCGGACAGGGGACAATGAGCAGTTCTTC
TRBJ1-5	TRBV28	.	few	12	CASSSGIQPQHF	TGTGCCAGCAGCTCAGGGATTCAGCCCCAGCATTTT
TRBJ2-2	TRBV30	.	few	13	CACQGWNTGELFF	TGTGCCTGCCAGGGTTGGAACACCGGGGAGCTGTTTTTT
TRBJ2-2	TRBV11-2	.	.	13	CASSLGASGELFF	TGTGCCAGCAGCTTAGGCGCGAGCGGGGAGCTGTTTTTT
TRBJ1-1	TRBV18	.	.	14	CASSPADRNTEAFF	TGTGCCAGCTCACCCGCGGACAGAAACACTGAAGCTTTCTTT
TRBJ2-1	TRBV9	.	.	13	CASSLGATNEQFF	TGTGCCAGCAGCCTAGGGGCTACTAATGAGCAGTTCTTC
TRBJ2-2	TRBV2	TRBD2	.	15	CASSETTSGAGELFF	TGTGCCAGCAGTGAAACGACTAGCGGGGCCGGGGAGCTGTTTTTT
TRBJ2-7	TRBV7-3	.	.	13	CASAGEEGREQYF	TGTGCCAGCGCCGGGGAGGAGGGCCGCGAGCAGTACTTC
TRBJ2-7	TRBV14	TRBD1	.	15	CASSLGTGGTYEQYF	TGTGCCAGCAGCCTCGGGACAGGGGGGACCTACGAGCAGTACTTC
TRBJ2-7	TRBV7-6	.	.	14	CASSLARGGYEQYF	TGTGCCAGCAGCTTAGCGCGAGGCGGCTACGAGCAGTACTTC
TRBJ2-7	TRBV6-6	TRBD1	.	14	CASSPVGQGYEQYF	TGTGCCAGCAGCCCGGTAGGACAGGGGTACGAGCAGTACTTC
TRBJ2-1	TRBV18	.	few	14	CASSSGSSYNEQFF	TGTGCCAGCTCATCGGGGAGCTCCTACAATGAGCAGTTCTTC
TRBJ2-5	TRBV2	.	.	15	CASSPDNGSGETQYF	TGTGCCAGCAGCCCGGACAACGGTTCAGGAGAGACCCAGTACTTC
TRBJ1-4	TRBV5-1	.	.	16	CASSLAGDATNEKLFF	TGCGCCAGCAGCTTAGCGGGGGATGCAACTAATGAAAAACTGTTTTTT
TRBJ2-7	TRBV11-2	TRBD1	.	15	CASKRFRGRSYEQYF	TGTGCCAGCAAGCGATTCAGGGGGCGATCCTACGAGCAGTACTTC
TRBJ1-2	TRBV28	TRBD1	few	13	CASTLRQGQGYTF	TGTGCCAGCACCCTCCGACAGGGACAGGGCTACACCTTC
TRBJ1-4	TRBV7-6	.	.	17	CASSQWSSTATNEKLFF	TGTGCCAGCAGCCAATGGTCCTCGACAGCAACTAATGAAAAACTGTTTTTT